The sequence of this T cell receptor beta chain was determined in a study of blood T cell repertoires in COVID-19. Study information: Researchers got acute and convalescent COVID-19 samples from the United States, Italy and Spain. The analysed material was cDNA or gDNA that came from T cells, B-cell-depleted T cells, or PBMCs.

The authors' processing: Amplification of reference gene primers provided the estimated nucleated cell counts. Produced via immunoSEQ multiplex PCR; TCRdb's table is partial and in-frame only. That table gives V, J and clone size, and the DNA gave D and trimming. This sample has 60,000 to 80,000 clones, with around nine tenths found just once. The sequenced material came from peripheral blood. This TCR derives from a man aged 70-80 years with acute or convalescent COVID-19.

CDR3 coding DNA: TGCGCCAGCAGCCTGGACACCTACGAGCAGTACTTC. Translated: CASSLDTYEQYF. The chain couples TRBV5-1 to TRBJ2-7; TRBD1 might be the D (5 bases). Trimming shortened V by 4 bases and J by 2 bases, and 7 bases separated the two germline ends. The CDR3 covers 12 residues. The germline V gene has CDR1 SGHRS and CDR2 YFSETQ.